The text below deals with one T cell receptor beta chain. Its antigen remains unknown. The sample comes from a study of shared clonotypes between healthy human individuals. The study's findings and limits: Read depth was anticipated to influence clonotype sharing among donors.

CDR3 length: 16 amino acids. The assay was immunoSEQ multiplex PCR, and TCRdb's table has in-frame clones only and misses some. The sample holds roughly 2.2 million clones; roughly 90% are singletons and the top ten take 0.37%. The TCR originated in a man younger than 35 in good health. Some clones in this sample may be carry-over from other donors' samples. The chain has TRBV12-2 and TRBJ1-5; TRBD1 is taken as the D call from the table, unchecked against the DNA. TRBV12-2 is designated a pseudogene. The sequenced sample consisted of naive CD4+ T cells from PBMCs. The sample's subset: CD45RA+ positively selected. Written as DNA, the CDR3 is TGTGCAAGTCGCTTAGTGGGCAGGGAAGGCAATCAGCCCCAGCATTTT. The encoded protein is CASRLVGREGNQPQHF.